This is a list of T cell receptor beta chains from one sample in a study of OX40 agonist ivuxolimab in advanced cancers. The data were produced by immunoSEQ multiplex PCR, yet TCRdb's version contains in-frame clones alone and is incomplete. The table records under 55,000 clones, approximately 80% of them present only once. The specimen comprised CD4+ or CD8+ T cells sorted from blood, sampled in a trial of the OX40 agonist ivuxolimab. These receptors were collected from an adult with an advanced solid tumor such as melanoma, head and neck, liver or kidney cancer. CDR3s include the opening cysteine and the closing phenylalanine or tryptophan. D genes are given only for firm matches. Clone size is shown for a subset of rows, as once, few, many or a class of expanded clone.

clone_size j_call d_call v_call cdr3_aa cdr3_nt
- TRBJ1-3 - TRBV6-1 CASSPGRDSGNTIYF TGTGCCAGCAGTCCGGGGCGAGACTCTGGAAACACCATATATTTT
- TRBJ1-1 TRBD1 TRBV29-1 CSGGQGMNTEAFF TGCAGCGGTGGACAGGGGATGAACACTGAAGCTTTCTTT
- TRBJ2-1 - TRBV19 CASRGGTASFPRFF TGTGCCAGTAGAGGAGGGACAGCCTCTTTTCCCCGGTTCTTC
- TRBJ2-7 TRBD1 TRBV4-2 CASRVSNDRAYEQYF TGTGCCAGCAGGGTTTCGAACGACAGGGCCTACGAGCAGTACTTC
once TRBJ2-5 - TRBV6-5 CASSDETQYF TGTGCCAGCAGTGATGAGACCCAGTACTTC
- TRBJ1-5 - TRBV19 CASSKGPGGQPQHF TGTGCCAGTAGTAAGGGACCTGGGGGTCAGCCCCAGCATTTT
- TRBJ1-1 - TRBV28 CASSLGGAMNTEAFF TGTGCCAGCAGTTTAGGGGGGGCGATGAACACTGAAGCTTTCTTT
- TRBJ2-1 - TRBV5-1 CASSLGSGPSSYNEQFF TGCGCCAGCAGCTTGGGATCGGGTCCTAGCTCCTACAATGAGCAGTTCTTC
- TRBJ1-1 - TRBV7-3 CASSLIGDGEAFF TGTGCCAGCAGCTTAATAGGAGACGGGGAAGCTTTCTTT
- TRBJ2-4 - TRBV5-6 CASSWGRLAKNIQYF TGTGCCAGCAGCTGGGGGAGACTAGCCAAAAACATTCAGTACTTC
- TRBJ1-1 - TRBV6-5 CASSYAGPTEAFF TGTGCCAGCAGTTATGCAGGCCCCACTGAAGCTTTCTTT
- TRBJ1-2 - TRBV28 CASSLGRNNYGYTF TGTGCCAGCAGTTTAGGTCGAAACAACTATGGCTACACCTTC
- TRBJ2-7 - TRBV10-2 CASSSQSHEQYF TGCGCCAGCAGTTCTCAGTCCCACGAGCAGTACTTC
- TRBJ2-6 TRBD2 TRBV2 CASSDSTSGALLWANVLTF TGTGCCAGCAGCGATAGTACTAGCGGTGCCCTCCTCTGGGCCAACGTCCTGACTTTC
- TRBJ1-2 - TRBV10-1 CASSQTPDGWGGYTF TGCGCCAGCAGCCAAACTCCCGACGGCTGGGGTGGCTACACCTTC
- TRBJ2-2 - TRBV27 CASSSGPRTGELFF TGTGCCAGCAGTTCAGGACCGCGTACCGGGGAGCTGTTTTTT
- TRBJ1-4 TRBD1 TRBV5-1 CASSLAGQFNEKLFF TGCGCCAGCAGCTTGGCGGGACAGTTTAATGAAAAACTGTTTTTT
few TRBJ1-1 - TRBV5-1 CASSLNTEAFF TGCGCCAGCAGCTTAAACACTGAAGCTTTCTTT
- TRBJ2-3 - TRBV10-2 CASKGAGGSTDTQYF TGCGCCAGCAAAGGTGCGGGTGGAAGCACAGATACGCAGTATTTT
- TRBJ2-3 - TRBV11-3 CASSRNPGDTQYF TGTGCCAGCAGCCGCAACCCGGGCGATACGCAGTATTTT
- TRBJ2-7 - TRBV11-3 CASSLGRTGRELYEQYF TGTGCCAGCAGCTTAGGTCGAACAGGGCGGGAATTATACGAGCAGTACTTC
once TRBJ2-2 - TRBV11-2 CASSLAQTVPGELFF TGTGCCAGCAGCTTAGCCCAGACCGTCCCCGGGGAGCTGTTTTTT
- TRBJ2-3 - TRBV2 CASDTRLSSTDTQYF TGTGCCAGCGACACGCGGCTTAGTAGTACAGATACGCAGTATTTT
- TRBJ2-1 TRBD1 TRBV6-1 CASRLGQVGNEQFF TGTGCCAGCCGCCTGGGACAGGTGGGGAATGAGCAGTTCTTC
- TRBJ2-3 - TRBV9 CASSVAGGRADTQYF TGTGCCAGCAGCGTAGCGGGGGGCCGGGCAGATACGCAGTATTTT
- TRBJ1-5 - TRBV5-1 CASSAGALGNQPQHF TGCGCCAGCAGCGCAGGGGCGTTGGGTAATCAGCCCCAGCATTTT
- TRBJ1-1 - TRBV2 CASSEWGRVTEAFF TGTGCCAGCAGTGAATGGGGGCGGGTAACTGAAGCTTTCTTT
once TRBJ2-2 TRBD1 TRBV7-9 CASSPRTGENTGELFF TGTGCCAGCAGCCCTAGGACAGGAGAGAACACCGGGGAGCTGTTTTTT
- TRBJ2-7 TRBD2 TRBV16 CASSQGLAGVREQYF TGTGCCAGCAGCCAAGGGCTAGCGGGGGTTCGCGAGCAGTACTTC
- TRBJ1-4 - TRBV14 CASSPNGLGEKLFF TGTGCCAGCAGCCCCAATGGCCTGGGTGAAAAACTGTTTTTT
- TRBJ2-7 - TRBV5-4 CASSHPRASVNEQYF TGTGCCAGCAGCCACCCGAGGGCTAGCGTCAACGAGCAGTACTTC
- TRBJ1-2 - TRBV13 CASSLDGNYGYTF TGTGCCAGCAGCCTGGACGGTAACTATGGCTACACCTTC
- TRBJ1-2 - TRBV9 CASSTNYGYTF TGTGCCAGCAGCACAAACTATGGCTACACCTTC
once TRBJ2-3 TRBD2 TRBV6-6 CASSYLTGTSEGTQYF TGTGCCAGCAGTTACTTAACCGGGACTAGCGAGGGTACGCAGTATTTT
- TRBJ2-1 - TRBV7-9 CASSLLGLGRDEQFF TGTGCCAGCAGCTTATTAGGGCTGGGTCGGGATGAGCAGTTCTTC
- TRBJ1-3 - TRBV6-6 CASRQTGRRNTIYF TGTGCCAGCAGACAAACAGGGAGGAGAAACACCATATATTTT
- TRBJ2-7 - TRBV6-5 CASGRGDEQYF TGTGCCAGCGGTAGGGGGGACGAGCAGTACTTC
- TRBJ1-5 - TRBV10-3 CATRDTNQPQHF TGTGCCACCCGGGACACTAATCAGCCCCAGCATTTT
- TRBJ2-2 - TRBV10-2 CASSEYFAEANTGELFF TGCGCCAGCAGTGAGTATTTCGCGGAAGCGAACACCGGGGAGCTGTTTTTT
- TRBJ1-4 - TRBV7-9 CASSLDEKLFF TGTGCCAGCAGCTTGGATGAAAAACTGTTTTTT
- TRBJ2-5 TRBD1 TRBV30 CAWSAVGGPGYF TGTGCCTGGAGTGCTGTAGGGGGCCCCGGGTACTTC
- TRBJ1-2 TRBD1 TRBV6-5 CASSFIRTGGGYGYTF TGTGCCAGCAGTTTCATTAGGACAGGCGGGGGGTATGGCTACACCTTC
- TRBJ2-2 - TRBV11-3 CASSRRGYGTGELFF TGTGCCAGCAGCCGAAGGGGCTATGGCACCGGGGAGCTGTTTTTT
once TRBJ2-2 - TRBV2 CASTWDGPNTGELFF TGTGCCAGCACGTGGGACGGCCCGAACACCGGGGAGCTGTTTTTT
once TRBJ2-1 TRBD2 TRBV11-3 CASSLTKLAGEQFF TGTGCCAGCAGCCTCACAAAACTAGCGGGAGAGCAGTTCTTC
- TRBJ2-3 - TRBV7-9 CASSRTVPVTDTQYF TGTGCCAGCAGCCGGACAGTCCCTGTCACAGATACGCAGTATTTT
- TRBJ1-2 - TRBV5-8 CASSSRGGYGYTF TGTGCCAGCAGCTCGAGGGGTGGTTATGGCTACACCTTC
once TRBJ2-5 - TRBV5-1 CASRYGGQETQYF TGCGCCAGTCGGTACGGGGGCCAAGAGACCCAGTACTTC
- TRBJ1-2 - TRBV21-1 CASSRGPGGYTF TGTGCCAGCAGCAGGGGGCCGGGCGGCTACACCTTC
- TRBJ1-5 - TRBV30 CAWSVNRGIGNQPQHF TGTGCCTGGAGTGTAAATAGGGGGATCGGCAATCAGCCCCAGCATTTT
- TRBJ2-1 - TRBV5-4 CASSLDGGGLNEQFF TGTGCCAGCAGCTTGGACGGCGGAGGACTAAATGAGCAGTTCTTC